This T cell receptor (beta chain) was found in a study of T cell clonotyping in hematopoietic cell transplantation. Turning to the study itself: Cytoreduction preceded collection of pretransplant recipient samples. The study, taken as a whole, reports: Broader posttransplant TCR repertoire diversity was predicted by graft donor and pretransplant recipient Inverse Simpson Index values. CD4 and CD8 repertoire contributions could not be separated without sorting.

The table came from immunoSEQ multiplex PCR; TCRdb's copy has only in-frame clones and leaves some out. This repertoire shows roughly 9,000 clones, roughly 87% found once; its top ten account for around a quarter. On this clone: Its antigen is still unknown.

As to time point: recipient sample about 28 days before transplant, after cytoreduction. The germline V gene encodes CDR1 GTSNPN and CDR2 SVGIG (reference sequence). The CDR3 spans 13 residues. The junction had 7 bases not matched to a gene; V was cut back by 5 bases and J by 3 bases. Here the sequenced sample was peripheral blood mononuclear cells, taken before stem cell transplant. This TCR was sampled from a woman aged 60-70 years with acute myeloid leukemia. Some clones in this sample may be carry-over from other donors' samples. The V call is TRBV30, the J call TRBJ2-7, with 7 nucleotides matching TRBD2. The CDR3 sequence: CAWFPVAGYEQYF. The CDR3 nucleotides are TGTGCCTGGTTCCCGGTAGCGGGCTACGAGCAGTACTTC.